The text below deals with one T cell receptor beta chain. No antigen is known for it. This specimen belongs to a study of cytomegalovirus exposure and HLA in healthy donors. Study-level findings and limits: It was about 150 TCR beta chains that were listed as cytomegalovirus-associated.

13 Jbeta primers and 60 Vbeta primers were used for the PCR. Using immunoSEQ multiplex PCR, the repertoire was profiled, and TCRdb retains in-frame clones only, with some absent. The sample includes hundreds of thousands of clones, roughly 80% of them seen just once. Healthy bone marrow donors made up the cohort. Germline-derived CDR1 and CDR2 are MNHNS and SASEGT. The CDR3 is 13 residues long. With V trimmed by 10 bases and J by 2 bases, 7 bases remained unmatched. Sequencing was carried out using PBMCs. The chain joins TRBV6-1 to TRBJ1-1; 7 nucleotides match TRBD1. This receptor was identified in a girl aged 5-17 years in good health and CMV-seronegative. CDR3 sequence: CATSRQGNTEAFF. The CDR3 DNA reads TGTGCCACTTCCCGACAGGGAAACACTGAAGCTTTCTTT.